This TCR beta chain was obtained from a study of blood T cell repertoires in COVID-19. Overall study context: Donors in the United States, Italy and Spain gave samples during acute or convalescent COVID-19.

The CDR3 extends over 13 amino acids. Trimming removed 4 bases at V and 6 bases at J, with 11 bases between. Germline loops: CDR1 SGHRS, CDR2 YFSETQ. As handled by the study authors: Amplified reference gene primers provided the basis for estimating nucleated cell counts. The repertoire was sequenced with immunoSEQ multiplex PCR; TCRdb's copy has only in-frame clones and lacks some. From that table come the V and J calls and clone size; the DNA was used to work out D and trimming. The sample includes tens of thousands of clones, about 76% seen only once; the top ten take around 28%. This clone came up a few times.

V gene TRBV5-1 combines with J gene TRBJ2-1, with D maybe TRBD1 (7 bases). The sequenced sample was peripheral blood. This sequence originates from an elderly woman with active or convalescent COVID-19. CDR3: CASSRGTVNEQFF. CDR3 DNA: TGCGCCAGCAGCCGGGGGACAGTCAATGAGCAGTTCTTC.